This T cell receptor (beta chain) was documented in a study of shared clonotypes between healthy human individuals (dated by TCRdb to 2020 to 2021). Background on the whole study: Three men and a couple of women, aged 18 to 49 years, made up the cohort. Per donor, leukapheresis produced somewhere between about 0.94 and 9.5 billion PBMCs. For each donor, CD4 naive and CD4 memory were each given three plates, CD8 naive was given two plates, and CD8 memory was given one plate. Different laboratories and diverse techniques were used to prepare libraries and sequence TCR repertoires, to increase sequencing depth and limit assay-specific biases. To estimate repertoire size and how much clonotypes are shared between individuals, the study performed deep sequencing of blood TCR repertoires from a few healthy adults. The investigation overall reported the following: Pairwise subsampling indicated that sequencing depth was expected to affect the degree of clonotype sharing among donors. Only blood was sampled, and tissue TCR repertoires likely differ from those in blood. Clonotypes shared by all four sorted-subset donors showed higher generation probabilities than non-shared clonotypes. The genetic and exposure-history diversity represented was limited by the small number of donors. Estimated clonotype richness was generally larger for naive than for memory subsets. Incomplete sequencing was indicated by rarefaction of sorted-subset datasets, despite the large sequencing depth. Approximately 5% of naive CD4, 3.5% of naive CD8, about 2.1% of memory CD4, and approximately 0.39% of memory CD8 clonotypes were shared across a few donors.

Ends trimmed: V by 3 bases, J by 3 bases; bases unmatched to a gene: 4. CDR1 and CDR2, per the germline V gene, are SQVTM and ANQGSEA. Reading from cysteine to phenylalanine, the CDR3 counts 13 amino acids. Only the CDR3 DNA stays, 39 bases, in frame from base 1. CD8 naive samples consisted of CD45RO-negative cells that were positively selected for CCR7, yielding a CD45RA+CCR7+ population without TemRA cells. Healthy HIV-negative adults with no recently reported acute infections or vaccinations were included as donors. Only Caucasian adults living in Nashville, Tennessee, USA were represented among the donors. After blood collection by leukapheresis, PBMCs were isolated using Ficoll-Histopaque density gradient centrifugation and then cryopreserved in the vapor phase of liquid nitrogen. Analytical flow cytometry was used to check the purity and quantity of every magnetically sorted T cell population. Genomic DNA was isolated from each sorted fraction and quantified by UV absorbance on a Nanodrop 2000c.

Using the deep immunoSEQ assay, TCR CDR3 regions were amplified from genomic DNA by multiplex PCR. Extracted genomic DNA from each cell subset was distributed evenly across all wells of several immunoSEQ 96-well plates, and each plate was treated as a replicate. For sorted subsets, 200 to 250 ng of genomic DNA, equivalent to 25,000 to 30,000 T cell genomes, went into each replicate PCR. Purified libraries were measured with a Qubit 3.0 fluorometer, size-checked on a Bioanalyzer 2100, and measured again with the KAPA Library Quantification kit. Each immunoSEQ 96-well plate was sequenced on its own single-read 150-cycle Illumina NextSeq 550 flow cell. On the authors' methods: Because only junctional sequences without quality scores were contained in the immunoSEQ output, filtering matching that applied to full-length reads could not be performed. To assign V/J genes and CDR3, sequences were annotated against IMGT germline references using PyIR, a Python wrapper for IgBLAST v1.9. Reads were filtered out if the reads had weak V/J assignments (E-value above 1e-6), no CDR3, stop codons, out-of-frame junctions, or ambiguous translated residues. A V3J clonotype was defined by an identical inferred V gene, J gene, and CDR3 amino acid sequence. Percentage overlap between repertoires was computed as shared unique clonotypes divided by the size of the smaller repertoire. Richness of each repertoire was evaluated using RTK rarefaction, the Chao1 estimator, and Recon v2.1 estimates of unobserved clonotypes. Generation probabilities for all TCRbeta clonotypes obtained by the gDNA method from a handful of donors were computed using OLGA. The table was pulled from immuneACCESS by TCRdb, which kept in-frame rearrangements only. Such tables lose some clones; where checked, under half of the loss comes from unresolved V genes, and the rest has no known cause. V, J and clone size are taken as reported in that table, and D and trimming were inferred from the DNA itself. This sample lists about 2.2 million clones; around 93% were detected once. The ten largest clones add up to about 1.7% of the sample.

As to this clone: Its antigen remains undetermined. No much larger clone is present one base from it, and per-base qualities are unavailable.

The sample was naive CD8+ T cells from PBMCs. In the paper's terms, the cell subset or site label means: CD45RA+CCR7+. The clonotype comes from a man aged 18 to 35 in good health. Some clones in this sample may be carry-over from other donors' samples. This chain is built from TRBV29-1 and TRBJ1-2, with 7 bases matching TRBD1. At the DNA level, the sequence is TGCAGCGTTGACGCAGGACAGGACTATGGCTACACCTTC. It specifies CSVDAGQDYGYTF.